The 23 T cell receptor beta chains reported below all come from one sample, sequenced in a study of shared clonotypes between healthy human individuals. Clones were read by immunoSEQ multiplex PCR, and TCRdb kept only the in-frame ones, dropping some. The profile covers over 400,000 clones, with about 78% appearing a single time and 12% taken by the ten largest. Sequenced sample: PBMCs. All receptors come from a woman aged 40 to 55 in good health. Some clones in this sample may be carry-over from other donors' samples.

The chain recombines TRBV7-6 with TRBJ1-2; no definite D call. Trimming shortened V by 0 bases and J by 3 bases, and 8 bases separated the two germline ends. Per the germline V gene, CDR1 is SGHVS and CDR2 is FNYEAQ. This CDR3 has 14 amino acids. CDR3 nucleotides: TGTGCCAGCAGCTTAGCACAGAACGACTATGGCTACACCTTC. Translation gives CASSLAQNDYGYTF.

The chain carries TRBV5-4 and TRBJ2-1, with 8 nucleotides matching TRBD2. Looked up from germline, CDR1 is SGHNT and CDR2 is YYREEE (reference sequence). The CDR3 has 16 amino acids. Trimming removed 0 bases from V and 6 bases from J; junction bases left unmatched: 8. The CDR3 bases are TGTGCCAGCAGCTTGGAGGCTAGCGGGCTCTGCAATGAGCAGTTCTTC. This sequence encodes CASSLEASGLCNEQFF.

The chain joins TRBV5-1 to TRBJ2-7; D perhaps matches TRBD2 (5 bases). Germline V gene sequence: CDR1 SGHRS, CDR2 YFSETQ. V gave up 1 base and J gave up 3 bases, with 14 bases separating them. The CDR3 totals 15 residues. The CDR3 nucleotides read TGCGCCAGCAGCTTGTTGCCCAGCGGCGACTACGAGCAGTACTTC. It is translated as CASSLLPSGDYEQYF. Filled out from reference TRBV5-1 and TRBJ2-7, the complete variable domain reads KAGVTQTPRYLIKTRGQQVTLSCSPISGHRSVSWYQQTPGQGLQFLFEYFSETQRNKGNFPGRFSGRQFSNSRSEMNVSTLELGDSALYLCASSLLPSGDYEQYFGPGTRLTVT.

V and J are TRBV6-5 and TRBJ1-3, with D unresolved. This CDR3 is built from 15 residues. Trimming cost V 0 bases and J 0 bases, with 6 bases left between them. CDR1 is MNHEY, CDR2 SVGAGI, per germline. CDR3 DNA sequence: TGTGCCAGCAGTTACTCAACAGACTCTGGAAACACCATATATTTT. This translates into CASSYSTDSGNTIYF.

The genes are TRBV4-2 and TRBJ2-1; TRBD1 matches 8 bases. With 0 bases clipped from V and 3 bases from J, the junction kept 7 bases outside the gene matches. CDR1 and CDR2 from the germline V gene are LGHNA and YNFKEQ. The length of the CDR3 is 17 residues. CDR3 sequence reads: CASSQDQGTGVYNEQFF. CDR3 nucleotide sequence: TGTGCCAGCAGCCAAGATCAGGGGACAGGAGTCTACAATGAGCAGTTCTTC.

Only one count was recorded for this clone. This sequence joins TRBV5-6 and TRBJ1-4, with 7 nucleotides matching TRBD1. Germline V gene sequence: CDR1 SGHDT, CDR2 YYEEEE. CDR3 size: 16 residues. V lost 1 base, J lost 5 bases, and 8 bases stayed unmatched. The CDR3 here is CASSLFIGGDNEKLFF. Written as DNA, the CDR3 is TGTGCCAGCAGCTTGTTTATAGGGGGCGACAATGAAAAACTGTTTTTT.

The rearrangement joins TRBV4-2 to TRBJ2-2, with 11 nucleotides matching TRBD2. Germline V lookup: CDR1 LGHNA, CDR2 YNFKEQ. J gave up 6 bases and V 5 bases, and 8 bases lay outside the gene matches. This CDR3 is 16 amino acids long. The CDR3 protein is CASSYLAGGGAGELFF. In nucleotides, the CDR3 is TGTGCCAGCAGCTATCTAGCGGGAGGAGGCGCCGGGGAGCTGTTTTTT.

The rearrangement links TRBV11-1 to TRBJ2-5, with D possibly TRBD1 on 6 matching bases. Deletions cut 3 bases from V and 4 bases from J, with 12 bases between. Germline CDR1 is SGHAT and CDR2 is FQDESV (reference sequence). This CDR3 comprises 14 residues. DNA for the CDR3: TGTGCCAGCAGCTTCGGTGGCAGGGGAGAGACCCAGTACTTC. Residues: CASSFGGRGETQYF.

Comments on this clone: Its ends do not fully match the called genes, so a read error is possible. The gene calls are TRBV18 and TRBJ2-7; the match to TRBD2 covers 11 bases. Germline V gene lookup returns CDR1 KGHSH and CDR2 LQKENI. The CDR3 extends over 14 amino acids. In DNA form, the CDR3 reads TGTGCCAGCTCCCCACTAGCGGGAGAGGTCGAGCAGTACTTC. Translating gives CASSPLAGEVEQYF.

This chain uses TRBV19 with TRBJ1-5; TRBD1 aligns across 7 bases. Germline V gives CDR1 LNHDA, CDR2 SQIVND (reference sequence). Trimming took 3 bases from V and 6 from J; bases not matched to a gene: 11. The CDR3 has 16 amino acids. CDR3 sequence: CASSIWGQRGFQPQHF. The CDR3 DNA is TGTGCCAGTAGTATTTGGGGACAGAGAGGTTTTCAGCCCCAGCATTTT.

The V call is TRBV5-1, the J call TRBJ1-1; the D gene is possibly TRBD1 (5 bases). This CDR3 spans 14 amino acids. The V end lost 3 bases, the J end lost 2 bases, and 11 bases lay between the germline ends. Germline V gives CDR1 SGHRS, CDR2 YFSETQ. The CDR3: CASSYRGTNTEAFF. Here the CDR3 DNA reads TGCGCCAGCAGCTACCGGGGGACTAACACTGAAGCTTTCTTT.

The rearrangement joins TRBV27 to TRBJ2-7; possible D gene TRBD1, 8 bases. Germline V gives CDR1 MNHEY, CDR2 SMNVEV (reference sequence). The CDR3 totals 14 residues. Trimming removed 6 bases at V and 9 bases at J, with 21 bases between. CDR3 region: CASRMTGATGGQYF. The CDR3 DNA reads as TGTGCCAGCAGAATGACAGGGGCCACGGGGGGGCAGTACTTC.

The V and J genes are TRBV28 and TRBJ1-1, with 7 bases lining up with TRBD1. CDR1 is MDHEN, CDR2 SYDVKM, per germline. CDR3 length: 14 amino acids. Trimming cost V 7 bases and J 7 bases; bases outside gene matches: 12. The CDR3 sequence: CASTVNRGGYEAFF. The CDR3 DNA is TGTGCCAGCACCGTAAACAGGGGCGGGTATGAAGCTTTCTTT.

In this sample, this clone turned up a few times. The chain employs TRBV25-1 and TRBJ1-2; D is unresolved. V lost 1 base and J 4 bases, leaving 7 bases between the germline ends. The CDR3 spans 13 residues. From germline, CDR1 is MGHDK and CDR2 SYGVNS. The CDR3 nucleotides read TGTGCCAGCAGTGAATTTGGCGTCTATGGCTACACCTTC. Residues: CASSEFGVYGYTF.

This clone was picked up one time. V gene TRBV5-4 combines with J gene TRBJ2-7, with 12 bases fitting TRBD2. The CDR3 spans 16 residues. J gave up 5 bases and V 4 bases, and 10 bases lay outside the gene matches. From germline, CDR1 is SGHNT and CDR2 YYREEE (reference sequence). This CDR3 is CASSPSRTSGKNEQYF. The CDR3 DNA reads as TGTGCCAGCAGCCCTAGTCGGACTAGCGGGAAGAACGAGCAGTACTTC.

This clone occurred once. The chain is built from TRBV6-5 and TRBJ1-3; D gene uncertain. Trimming took off 6 bases at V and 1 base at J, with 13 bases between the two ends. The length of the CDR3 is 15 residues. Germline CDR1 and CDR2: MNHEY and SVGAGI. CDR3 in DNA: TGTGCCAGCAGGGGCTCCCCAGGTTCTGGAAACACCATATATTTT. Protein: CASRGSPGSGNTIYF.

Comments on this clone: A read error is likely here: a far larger clone is one base away. The V gene is TRBV10-3, the J gene TRBJ2-5; 7 nucleotides agree with TRBD2. This CDR3 is 17 amino acids long. Looked up from germline, CDR1 is ENHRY and CDR2 is SYGVKD. V was pared by 3 bases and J by 2 bases, with 12 bases of the junction left unmatched. CDR3: CAISEGLVGVGQETQYF. CDR3 coding DNA: TGTGCCATCAGTGAAGGACTAGTGGGAGTAGGGCAAGAGACCCAGTACTTC.

The chain links TRBV5-1 to TRBJ2-2; D is undetermined. Deletions cut 2 bases from V and 2 bases from J, with 13 bases between. The germline V gene encodes CDR1 SGHRS and CDR2 YFSETQ. The CDR3 is 16 residues long. CDR3 bases: TGCGCCAGCAGCTTATTTAGGGCTGGTAACACCGGGGAGCTGTTTTTT. It specifies CASSLFRAGNTGELFF.

The V gene is TRBV11-1, the J gene TRBJ1-1; D unresolved. CDR1 and CDR2 (germline): SGHAT, FQDESV (reference sequence). The V gene lost 7 bases and the J gene lost 2 bases, with 11 bases spanning the gap. CDR3 size: 13 residues. The CDR3, as DNA: TGTGCCAGCACCAGAGGACCTAACACTGAAGCTTTCTTT. This translates into CASTRGPNTEAFF.

V usage is TRBV15 and J usage is TRBJ2-1; possible D gene TRBD1, 5 bases. CDR1 and CDR2 from the germline V gene are LNHNV and YYDKDF (reference sequence). Trimming took 3 bases from V and 0 from J, leaving 15 bases between them. This CDR3 has 17 residues. The CDR3 sequence: CATSSPPGHSSYNEQFF. CDR3 DNA: TGTGCCACCAGCAGCCCCCCTGGACACAGCTCCTACAATGAGCAGTTCTTC. The whole variable domain, filled in from reference TRBV15 and TRBJ2-1, reads DAMVIQNPRYQVTQFGKPVTLSCSQTLNHNVMYWYQQKSSQAPKLLFHYYDKDFNNEADTPDNFQSRRPNTSFCFLDIRSPGLGDTAMYLCATSSPPGHSSYNEQFFGPGTRLTVL.

This chain uses TRBV9 with TRBJ1-4, with D unresolved. Germline lookup yields CDR1 SGDLS and CDR2 YYNGEE. V was trimmed by 4 bases and J by 0 bases, leaving 10 bases between them. This CDR3 is built from 15 residues. In DNA, the CDR3 is TGTGCCAGCAGCCCCTCGGTTGCAACTAATGAAAAACTGTTTTTT. Translation: CASSPSVATNEKLFF.

This chain joins TRBV7-6 and TRBJ1-1; perhaps TRBD1 as D (5 bases). V was trimmed by 2 bases and J by 7 bases, leaving 23 bases between them. Germline V gives CDR1 SGHVS, CDR2 FNYEAQ. This CDR3 contains 17 residues. CDR3: CASSLSQPGGGSFEAFF. In DNA, the CDR3 is TGTGCCAGCAGCTTAAGCCAACCTGGGGGGGGGTCATTTGAAGCTTTCTTT. The full variable domain, in which reference TRBV7-6 and TRBJ1-1 provide the parts outside the CDR3, is GAGVSQSPRYKVTKRGQDVALRCDPISGHVSLYWYRQALGQGPEFLTYFNYEAQQDKSGLPNDRFSAERPEGSISTLTIQRTEQRDSAMYRCASSLSQPGGGSFEAFFGQGTRLTVV.

The chain employs TRBV5-1 and TRBJ2-1; possibly TRBD1 for D (6 bases). The CDR3 extends over 14 amino acids. V was pared by 1 base and J by 1 base, with 6 bases between. Looked up from germline, CDR1 is SGHRS and CDR2 is YFSETQ. CDR3 nucleotides: TGCGCCAGCAGCTTGACAGGGTCCTACAATGAGCAGTTCTTC. Its translation: CASSLTGSYNEQFF.